This T cell receptor (beta chain) was obtained from a study of blood T cell repertoires in COVID-19. For the study at large: Sites across the United States, Italy and Spain contributed samples from acute and convalescent COVID-19. Sources were T cells, B-cell-depleted T cells, or PBMCs; the material itself was cDNA or gDNA.

Methods used by the authors: By means of reference gene primer amplification, nucleated cell counts were estimated. This table comes from immunoSEQ multiplex PCR, and its TCRdb copy is limited to in-frame clones, with some not included. That table furnishes V, J and clone size, whereas the DNA furnished D and trimming. Counted here are around 150,000 clones, around 85% occurring once; the ten biggest clones make up 5%. This CDR3 is built from 17 residues. Per the germline V gene, CDR1 is MNHEY and CDR2 is SVGEGT. V was pared by 0 bases and J by 4 bases, with 15 bases between. Source material: peripheral blood. The V gene is TRBV6-2 or TRBV6-3, the J gene TRBJ2-2, with D possibly matching TRBD2 (5 bases). This sequence originates from a human donor in a cohort sampled during active COVID-19. This CDR3 is CASSYSTAATSTGELFF. CDR3 DNA sequence: TGTGCCAGCAGTTACTCGACCGCGGCAACTAGCACCGGGGAGCTGTTTTTT.